The clone carrying this TCR beta chain has only a few counts. Its antigen remains unidentified. The authors reverse transcribed all of the isolated RNA, so sequencing captured expressed TCRB transcripts. Clones were read by immunoSEQ multiplex PCR, and TCRdb kept only the in-frame ones, dropping some. The sample lists 400,000 to 550,000 clones; more than 9.5% were seen once. These data are taken from a study of beta chain features in type 1 diabetes. Study information: Cells sorted and examined across all samples totaled 107,917,701.

Study-level results: Among patients, naive, central memory and Treg TCRB repertoires appeared more similar than among healthy donors.

CD45RO/CCR7/CD25/CD127/CD95/CD27 sorting isolated CD4+ naive, central memory, regulatory and stem cell-like memory cells. Source material: naive CD4+ T cells from blood. The receptor was derived from a woman younger than 35 in good health.

As DNA, the CDR3 is TGTGCCAGCAGCTCCCCCGGTCCGGGAAGCCGTGAGACCCAGTACTTC. It translates to CASSSPGPGSRETQYF. V is TRBV11-1 and J is TRBJ2-5; tentative D call: TRBD2 (5 bases). Trimming removed 4 bases at V and 5 bases at J, with 20 bases between. The CDR3 runs 16 residues. Germline lookup yields CDR1 SGHAT and CDR2 FQDESV (reference sequence). The variable domain in full, with the rest retrieved from reference TRBV11-1 and TRBJ2-5, is EAEVAQSPRYKITEKSQAVAFWCDPISGHATLYWYRQILGQGPELLVQFQDESVVDDSQLPKDRFSAERLKGVDSTLKIQPAELGDSAMYLCASSSPGPGSRETQYFGPGTRLLVL.